This entry lists 32 T cell receptor beta chains sequenced from one sample in a study of blood T cells in healthy people across ages. A second PCR of about 6 to 11 cycles used a sample-barcoded 5' primer and a J-beta primer mix. One entry per CDR3 protein results from TCRdb running MiXCR on the 5' RACE reads. The sample holds hundreds of thousands of distinct CDR3 sequences; roughly 50% are singletons and the top ten take roughly 34%. The sequenced sample was blood. The receptors were gathered from a woman between 55 and 75 years old in good health.

This rearrangement joins TRBV20-1 to TRBJ1-2; TRBD1 might be the D (6 bases). The CDR3 loop spans 12 amino acids. Germline V gives CDR1 DFQATT, CDR2 SNEGSKA (reference sequence). The ends were cut back, 5 bases at V and 7 bases at J, with 14 bases in the middle. CDR3 sequence (DNA): TGCAGTGCTCCCAGCACAGGGTTTGGCTACACCTTC. This sequence encodes CSAPSTGFGYTF.

The rearrangement uses TRBV4-3 and TRBJ1-4; perhaps TRBD1 as D (6 bases). Between the trimmed V and J ends, which lost 1 base and 8 bases, there was a span of 17 bases. The germline V gene encodes CDR1 LGHNA and CDR2 YSLEER. There are 16 residues in the CDR3. In nucleotides, the CDR3 is TGCGCCAGCAGCCAAGGCCGGCAAGGGGGATGGGAAAAACTGTTTTTT. This gives the protein CASSQGRQGGWEKLFF.

This chain joins TRBV18 and TRBJ1-1, with TRBD1 as a possible D gene (6 bases). Trimming took off 6 bases at V and 3 bases at J, with 20 bases between the two ends. This CDR3 comprises 16 residues. Germline lookup yields CDR1 KGHSH and CDR2 LQKENI. Written as DNA, the CDR3 is TGTGCCAGCTCCCCGCCCGTGGGGGGGACATACACTGAAGCTTTCTTT. Protein product: CASSPPVGGTYTEAFF. Supplemented by reference TRBV18 and TRBJ1-1, the full variable domain reads NAGVMQNPRHLVRRRGQEARLRCSPMKGHSHVYWYRQLPEEGLKFMVYLQKENIIDESGMPKERFSAEFPKEGPSILRIQQVVRGDSAAYFCASSPPVGGTYTEAFFGQGTRLTVV.

The DNA for the CDR3 is TGCAGTGCAGGAGGGACGAGCGGGAGAGATACGCAGTATTTT. Protein sequence: CSAGGTSGRDTQYF. The V call is TRBV20-1, the J call TRBJ2-3, with 8 positions matching TRBD2. The CDR3 runs 14 residues. CDR1 and CDR2 from the germline V gene are DFQATT and SNEGSKA (reference sequence). The ends lost 6 bases at V and 5 bases at J; junction bases unmatched: 10.

The chain employs TRBV5-6 and TRBJ1-5, with unresolved D. The germline V gene has CDR1 SGHDT and CDR2 YYEEEE. This CDR3 has 16 amino acids. V was cut by 2 bases and J by 1 base, with 13 bases left in between. The CDR3 sequence is CASSFRTLNSNQPQHF. The DNA of the CDR3 is TGTGCCAGCAGCTTCAGAACACTCAACAGCAATCAGCCCCAGCATTTT.

The chain couples TRBV29-1 to TRBJ2-5; possibly TRBD2 for D (5 bases). Looked up from germline, CDR1 is SQVTM and CDR2 is ANQGSEA. V lost 7 bases, J lost 5 bases, and 17 bases lay in between. The CDR3 runs 13 residues. CDR3 protein: CSAGEGIGETQYF. The CDR3 coding sequence is TGCAGCGCCGGGGAAGGGATTGGGGAGACCCAGTACTTC.

Points on this clonotype: Because the CDR3 is missing its conserved closing phenylalanine or tryptophan, this is likely a read error. J is TRBJ2-5 and V is TRBV5-1; no clear D gene. Trimming removed 4 bases from V and 3 bases from J, with 10 bases in between. Germline CDR1 reads SGHRS; CDR2 reads YFSETQ. CDR3 length: 13 residues. CDR3: CASSPVRKETQYL. CDR3 nucleotide sequence: TGCGCCAGCAGCCCCGTCCGTAAAGAGACCCAGTACTTA.

This chain links TRBV20-1 with TRBJ2-5; D gene uncertain. V dropped 4 bases and J dropped 11 bases, with 14 bases sitting between them. The CDR3 runs 11 residues. Germline V gives CDR1 DFQATT, CDR2 SNEGSKA (reference sequence). CDR3 nucleotide sequence: TGCAGTGCTAAGGAGTACAATGAGCAGTACTTC. The encoded protein is CSAKEYNEQYF.

The V gene is TRBV27, the J gene TRBJ2-2; D perhaps matches TRBD1 (5 bases). Germline lookup yields CDR1 MNHEY and CDR2 SMNVEV (reference sequence). The CDR3 loop spans 14 amino acids. Trimming took off 4 bases at V and 4 bases at J, with 10 bases between the two ends. The CDR3 region is CASSYRQITGELFF. CDR3 coding DNA: TGTGCCAGCAGTTATCGACAGATCACCGGGGAGCTGTTTTTT.

The chain carries TRBV14 and TRBJ2-6; 8 bases line up with TRBD1. V shed 4 bases, J shed 2 bases, and the junction held 7 bases outside the gene matches. CDR1 and CDR2 from the germline V gene are SGHDN and FVKESK. The CDR3 length is 17 residues. The CDR3 protein is CASSLTDRGPGANVLTF. DNA for the CDR3: TGTGCCAGCAGCCTAACCGACAGGGGCCCTGGGGCCAACGTCCTGACTTTC.

The V call is TRBV7-2, the J call TRBJ1-6, with a weak D call TRBD1 (6 bases). Trimming pared 5 bases from V and 5 bases from J, leaving 13 bases between. Per the germline V gene, CDR1 is SGHTA and CDR2 is FQGNSA. The CDR3 has 15 amino acids. CDR3 DNA sequence: TGTGCCAGCAGCCCCCTTTCAGGGGATAATTCACCCCTCCACTTT. The encoded protein is CASSPLSGDNSPLHF.

The chain has TRBV28 and TRBJ2-7; 13 bases map to TRBD2. Per germline, CDR1 MDHEN and CDR2 SYDVKM. CDR3 size: 16 residues. V lost 5 bases to trimming and J lost 2 bases; unmatched junction nucleotides: 6. This CDR3 is CASSTTGTSGTYEQYF. The CDR3 DNA sequence: TGTGCCAGCAGTACAACTGGGACTAGCGGGACCTACGAGCAGTACTTC.

This chain uses TRBV27 with TRBJ1-2, with 7 nucleotides matching TRBD1. CDR1 MNHEY and CDR2 SMNVEV come from the germline V gene (reference sequence). CDR3 length: 15 residues. Trimming cost V 3 bases and J 3 bases; bases outside gene matches: 7. The CDR3 nucleotides read TGTGCCAGCAGTTTCACAGGGGAGAACGACTATGGCTACACCTTC. Amino acid sequence: CASSFTGENDYGYTF.

V usage is TRBV28 and J usage is TRBJ1-6, with unresolved D. Trimming pared 6 bases from V and 5 bases from J, leaving 14 bases between. CDR1 and CDR2 from the germline V gene are MDHEN and SYDVKM. The CDR3 consists of 15 residues. The CDR3 loop reads CASSLGVANNSPLHF. In DNA form, the CDR3 reads TGTGCCAGCAGCCTCGGGGTGGCGAATAATTCACCCCTCCACTTT. The variable domain in full, with the rest retrieved from reference TRBV28 and TRBJ1-6, is DVKVTQSSRYLVKRTGEKVFLECVQDMDHENMFWYRQDPGLGLRLIYFSYDVKMKEKGDIPEGYSVSREKKERFSLILESASTNQTSMYLCASSLGVANNSPLHFGNGTRLTVT.

The V gene is TRBV4-3, the J gene TRBJ1-5; D ambiguous. V was cut by 2 bases and J by 0 bases, with 5 bases left in between. Germline V gene data show CDR1 as LGHNA and CDR2 as YSLEER. CDR3 length: 14 amino acids. CDR3 bases: TGCGCCAGCAGCCAAAGATTTAGCAATCAGCCCCAGCATTTT. Its translation: CASSQRFSNQPQHF.

The chain links TRBV6-2 or TRBV6-3 to TRBJ2-1, with D perhaps matching TRBD2 (6 bases). The CDR3 runs 14 residues. Per germline, CDR1 MNHEY and CDR2 SVGEGT. V lost 5 bases and J 7 bases, leaving 15 bases between the germline ends. The CDR3 spells CASSRTGTGNEQFF. In nucleotides, the CDR3 is TGTGCCAGCAGTCGCACCGGGACTGGGAATGAGCAGTTCTTC.

The V and J genes are TRBV29-1 and TRBJ2-5; the D is unclear. CDR1 is SQVTM and CDR2 is ANQGSEA in the germline V gene. Trimming shortened V by 6 bases and J by 7 bases, and 12 bases separated the two germline ends. The CDR3 is made up of 11 amino acids. Written as DNA, the CDR3 is TGCAGCGTGGAACAGTGGGGGACCCAGTACTTC. Protein: CSVEQWGTQYF.

In this sample, this clonotype turned up a few times. The chain joins TRBV4-3 to TRBJ2-6, with TRBD1 as a possible D gene (6 bases). Looked up from germline, CDR1 is LGHNA and CDR2 is YSLEER. Trimming took 0 bases from V and 4 from J, leaving 10 bases between them. This CDR3 region has 16 residues. CDR3 DNA: TGCGCCAGCAGCCAAGATTGGGGGCTGGGGGCCAACGTCCTGACTTTC. The encoded protein is CASSQDWGLGANVLTF.

The V gene is TRBV6-5, the J gene TRBJ1-5; D gene uncertain. Trimming left V 2 bases short and J 5 bases short, with 7 bases between. This CDR3 has 13 residues. CDR1 and CDR2 from the germline V gene are MNHEY and SVGAGI. The CDR3 DNA is TGTGCCAGCAGTTACAGAAGGGATCAGCCCCAGCATTTT. Its protein is CASSYRRDQPQHF.

The chain employs TRBV7-2 and TRBJ1-5; 8 positions match TRBD1. The germline gives CDR1 SGHTA, CDR2 FQGNSA. V shed 3 bases, J shed 5 bases, and the junction held 6 bases outside the gene matches. This CDR3 has 15 residues. The CDR3, as DNA: TGTGCCAGCAGCTTCCGCAGGGGGCTCGATCAGCCCCAGCATTTT. Protein product: CASSFRRGLDQPQHF.

At least ten counts were recorded for this clonotype. This sequence joins TRBV7-6 and TRBJ2-1; TRBD2 agrees at 8 bases. The CDR3 sequence is 15 residues long. V was pared by 0 bases and J by 5 bases, with 3 bases of the junction left unmatched. Germline assignment: CDR1 SGHVS and CDR2 FNYEAQ. CDR3 in amino acids: CASSLAGTRNNEQFF. Written as DNA, the CDR3 is TGTGCCAGCAGCTTAGCAGGGACTAGGAACAATGAGCAGTTCTTC.

The CDR3 DNA follows: TGCAGCGCCCTGACAGGGTACAATGAGCAGTTCTTC. Translated: CSALTGYNEQFF. The genes are TRBV29-1 and TRBJ2-1, with 7 bases lining up with TRBD1. This CDR3 comprises 12 residues. The V gene's germline CDR1 is SQVTM and CDR2 ANQGSEA. The V and J ends lost 7 bases and 4 bases, in that order; junction bases with no gene match: 4.

The V and J genes are TRBV12-3 or TRBV12-4 and TRBJ1-4, with no clear D. V was trimmed by 6 bases and J by 0 bases, leaving 14 bases between them. The CDR3 consists of 16 residues. The CDR3 region is CASRRAGATTNEKLFF. For the CDR3, the DNA is TGTGCCAGCAGACGGGCAGGCGCTACAACTAATGAAAAACTGTTTTTT.

The chain employs TRBV28 and TRBJ1-1; D gene unclear. Germline-derived CDR1 and CDR2 are MDHEN and SYDVKM. Trimming removed 2 bases at V and 0 bases at J, with 13 bases between. CDR3 size: 16 residues. In nucleotides, the CDR3 is TGTGCCAGCAGTTTAAGCCTCCGGGATATGAACACTGAAGCTTTCTTT. It is translated as CASSLSLRDMNTEAFF.

The CDR3 bases are TGTGCCAGCAGCGCTCCGGGAACCACAGGGCCCCAGCATTTT. It codes for CASSAPGTTGPQHF. This rearrangement joins TRBV7-2 to TRBJ1-5, with D maybe TRBD1 (5 bases). From germline, CDR1 is SGHTA and CDR2 FQGNSA. The CDR3 runs 14 residues. Trimming cost V 5 bases and J 9 bases, with 17 bases left between them.

Details on this clonotype: The conserved closing phenylalanine or tryptophan is absent in this CDR3, likely reflecting a read error. This chain links TRBV11-3 with TRBJ2-2, with a tentative D call TRBD1 (6 bases). V dropped 5 bases and J dropped 0 bases, with 13 bases sitting between them. The germline gives CDR1 SGHNT, CDR2 YENEEA. The length of the CDR3 is 16 residues. The CDR3 is CASSKTGYPNTGELFL. The CDR3 nucleotides read TGTGCCAGCAGCAAGACAGGATACCCGAACACCGGGGAGCTGTTTTTG.

The chain uses TRBV7-9 and TRBJ2-1; 9 bases are shared with TRBD2. This CDR3 is 14 amino acids long. Germline CDR1 is SEHNR and CDR2 is FQNEAQ (reference sequence). The V and J ends lost 3 bases and 8 bases, in that order; junction bases with no gene match: 5. The CDR3 here is CASSFSGSIYEQFF. Here the CDR3 DNA reads TGTGCCAGCAGCTTTAGCGGGAGTATCTATGAGCAGTTCTTC.

The chain links TRBV12-3 or TRBV12-4 to TRBJ1-4; D might be TRBD1 (5 bases). CDR3 length equals 14 residues. Trimming took off 2 bases at V and 6 bases at J, with 10 bases between the two ends. The CDR3 here is CASSLLGDDEKLFF. The CDR3 DNA is TGTGCCAGCAGTTTATTGGGGGACGATGAAAAACTGTTTTTT.

This clonotype occurred a few times. The chain recombines TRBV9 with TRBJ2-6, with unresolved D. From germline, CDR1 is SGDLS and CDR2 YYNGEE. The V gene lost 2 bases and the J gene lost 4 bases, with 4 bases spanning the gap. This CDR3 spans 13 amino acids. The CDR3 region is CASSVEGANVLTF. CDR3 nucleotides: TGTGCCAGCAGCGTGGAAGGGGCCAACGTCCTGACTTTC.

The chain combines TRBV7-2 with TRBJ1-1; D remains unclear. V was shortened by 0 bases and J by 1 base, with 9 bases between the two germline ends. The germline V gene encodes CDR1 SGHTA and CDR2 FQGNSA. The CDR3 extends over 15 amino acids. In nucleotides, the CDR3 is TGTGCCAGCAGCTTAGCAGGGAAGTCGAACACTGAAGCTTTCTTT. It encodes CASSLAGKSNTEAFF.

The gene calls are TRBV7-2 and TRBJ2-1; 9 nucleotides line up with TRBD1. Germline assignment: CDR1 SGHTA and CDR2 FQGNSA. Germline trimming cut 5 bases from V and 11 bases from J; bases unmatched to any gene: 10. CDR3 size: 14 residues. The CDR3 region is CASSLRDRVYKQFF. The DNA of the CDR3 is TGTGCCAGCAGCCTCCGGGACAGGGTCTATAAGCAGTTCTTC. Drawing the rest from reference TRBV7-2 and TRBJ2-1, the complete variable domain is GAGVSQSPSNKVTEKGKDVELRCDPISGHTALYWYRQSLGQGLEFLIYFQGNSAPDKSGLPSDRFSAERTGGSVSTLTIQRTQQEDSAVYLCASSLRDRVYKQFFGPGTRLTVL.

The chain joins TRBV28 to TRBJ2-7, with 12 bases lining up with TRBD2. CDR1 and CDR2 (germline): MDHEN, SYDVKM. This CDR3 comprises 15 residues. The J segment lost 3 bases and the V segment lost 5 bases, leaving 5 bases of the junction unmatched. CDR3 protein: CASSRTSGNYYEQYF. CDR3 coding DNA: TGTGCCAGCAGTCGGACTAGCGGGAACTACTACGAGCAGTACTTC. Full variable domain (outside the CDR3, taken from reference TRBV28 and TRBJ2-7): DVKVTQSSRYLVKRTGEKVFLECVQDMDHENMFWYRQDPGLGLRLIYFSYDVKMKEKGDIPEGYSVSREKKERFSLILESASTNQTSMYLCASSRTSGNYYEQYFGPGTRLTVT.